The 29 T cell receptor beta chains below were found in one sample sequenced in a study of spatial heterogeneity in lung cancer. Specified time point: blood at routine non-recurrence follow-up after resection. Unsorted samples of tumor, nontumor lung or frozen PBMC had their whole RNA sequenced. TCRdb re-analysed the 5' RACE reads in MiXCR, keeping a single row per CDR3 protein. This table holds fewer than 55,000 distinct CDR3 sequences, roughly 7.4% found once. Material: PBMCs, obtained at follow-up. All receptors derive from a female donor with early-stage non-small cell lung cancer.

A note on this clonotype: A much larger clone is a single base away; this may be a read error. The chain carries TRBV5-1 and TRBJ1-4; D might be TRBD1 (6 bases). Germline CDR1 is SGHRS and CDR2 is YFSETQ. The length of the CDR3 is 14 residues. With 6 bases removed from V and 4 bases from J, the gap between germline ends came to 13 bases. CDR3 bases: TGCGCCAGCAAATACAGGGATGGTAATGAAAAACTGTTTTTT. This codes for CASKYRDGNEKLFF.

The table lists this clonotype with many counts. The V and J genes are TRBV21-1 and TRBJ1-1; the table's TRBD1 call for D was not verified on the DNA. TRBV21-1 is given as a pseudogene. The CDR3 contains 16 residues. The chain's CDR3 is CASSQRDRLVNTEAFF. The CDR3 DNA is TGTGCCAGCAGCCAAAGGGACAGGTTGGTGAACACTGAAGCTTTCTTT.

This clonotype showed up many times. J is TRBJ2-2 and V is TRBV7-9; D is perhaps TRBD1 or TRBD2 (6 bases each). The CDR3 runs 15 residues. V dropped 3 bases and J dropped 3 bases, with 11 bases sitting between them. Germline V gives CDR1 SEHNR, CDR2 FQNEAQ (reference sequence). CDR3 sequence: CASSFAGGYTGELFF. The CDR3 coding sequence is TGTGCCAGCAGCTTTGCCGGGGGCTACACCGGGGAGCTGTTTTTT.

Only a few counts were recorded for this clonotype. CDR3 sequence reads: CASTRSPPNTEAFF. DNA for the CDR3: TGCGCCAGCACCCGATCGCCCCCTAACACTGAAGCTTTCTTT. The chain combines TRBV5-1 with TRBJ1-1, with no clear D. Looked up from germline, CDR1 is SGHRS and CDR2 is YFSETQ. The length of the CDR3 is 14 residues. The V gene lost 6 bases and the J gene lost 2 bases, with 14 bases spanning the gap.

This clonotype was counted at least ten times. The rearrangement links TRBV14 to TRBJ2-6; D unclear. CDR1 SGHDN and CDR2 FVKESK come from the germline V gene. V shed 4 bases and J shed 4 bases, with 5 bases lying between them. The CDR3 runs to 13 residues. The CDR3: CASSPAGANVLTF. Written as DNA, the CDR3 is TGTGCCAGCAGCCCCGCCGGGGCCAACGTCCTGACTTTC.

This clonotype was observed many times. This CDR3 is CASSYPGATGIGYTF. The DNA for the CDR3 is TGTGCCAGCAGTTACCCAGGGGCGACTGGGATTGGCTACACCTTC. V usage is TRBV6-5 and J usage is TRBJ1-2, with D possibly matching TRBD1 (6 bases). V gave up 2 bases and J gave up 7 bases, with 17 bases separating them. Germline assignment: CDR1 MNHEY and CDR2 SVGAGI. This CDR3 has 15 amino acids.

This clonotype was recorded many times. The J gene is TRBJ2-1, the V gene TRBV4-1; D perhaps matches TRBD2 (7 bases). The CDR3 runs to 16 residues. Trimming took 3 bases from V and 8 from J, leaving 20 bases between them. Germline CDR1 reads MGHRA; CDR2 reads YSYEKL. The CDR3, as DNA: TGCGCCAGCAGCCAGGGAGGGGGTCCCCTCGGGGATGAGCAGTTCTTC. This translates into CASSQGGGPLGDEQFF.

The chain has TRBV7-2 and TRBJ2-1; D is perhaps TRBD2 (5 bases). CDR1 is SGHTA and CDR2 is FQGNSA in the germline V gene. The germline V and J ends were trimmed by 5 bases and 6 bases, with 17 bases remaining between them. CDR3 length equals 15 residues. The CDR3 region has the DNA TGTGCCAGCAGCCCCCAGACGGGGTTCCGCAATGAGCAGTTCTTC. Its protein product is CASSPQTGFRNEQFF.

This sequence joins TRBV15 and TRBJ2-7; possible D gene TRBD2, 6 bases. Germline-derived CDR1 and CDR2 are LNHNV and YYDKDF (reference sequence). Trimming took off 0 bases at V and 2 bases at J, with 11 bases between the two ends. CDR3 length: 15 residues. CDR3 amino acids: CATSRDAGLAYEQYF. As DNA, the CDR3 is TGTGCCACCAGCAGAGATGCGGGGCTAGCCTACGAGCAGTACTTC.

This rearrangement joins TRBV30 to TRBJ2-4; possibly TRBD2 for D (6 bases). This CDR3 is built from 13 residues. V lost 2 bases, J lost 3 bases, and 8 bases lay in between. The germline V gene has CDR1 GTSNPN and CDR2 SVGIG (reference sequence). DNA of the CDR3: TGTGCCTGGAGTAGGGAGGTCAAAAACATTCAGTACTTC. Protein sequence: CAWSREVKNIQYF.

The sample holds many counts of this clonotype. The rearrangement links TRBV2 to TRBJ1-6; D remains ambiguous. Germline V gene data show CDR1 as SNHLY and CDR2 as FYNNEI. Trimming took off 6 bases at V and 5 bases at J, with 11 bases between the two ends. CDR3 length: 14 residues. CDR3 sequence: CASRRTANNSPLHF. The CDR3 DNA reads TGTGCCAGCAGGAGGACCGCTAATAATTCACCCCTCCACTTT. Filled out from reference TRBV2 and TRBJ1-6, the complete variable domain reads EPEVTQTPSHQVTQMGQEVILRCVPISNHLYFYWYRQILGQKVEFLVSFYNNEISEKSEIFDDQFSVERPDGSNFTLKIRSTKLEDSAMYFCASRRTANNSPLHFGNGTRLTVT.

The chain uses TRBV4-2 and TRBJ1-4; no clear D. Germline-derived CDR1 and CDR2 are LGHNA and YNFKEQ. There are 17 residues in the CDR3. V was trimmed by 1 base and J by 2 bases, leaving 14 bases between them. The CDR3 here is CASSQGRGGETNEKLFF. DNA for the CDR3: TGTGCCAGCAGCCAAGGCCGCGGTGGAGAGACTAATGAAAAACTGTTTTTT.

This clonotype was recorded many times. The rearrangement links TRBV6-2 or TRBV6-3 to TRBJ1-5; TRBD1 aligns across 8 bases. The CDR3 sequence is 14 residues long. From germline, CDR1 is MNHEY and CDR2 SVGEGT. Trimming took 8 bases from V and 7 from J; bases not matched to a gene: 10. The CDR3 sequence is CASGTGQGSQPQHF. CDR3 coding DNA: TGTGCCAGCGGTACAGGACAGGGTTCACAGCCCCAGCATTTT.

Ten or more counts support this clonotype. The chain employs TRBV20-1 and TRBJ1-1; 9 bases line up with TRBD1. CDR1 DFQATT and CDR2 SNEGSKA come from the germline V gene (reference sequence). The CDR3 is 16 amino acids. Unmatched junction bases numbered 10, after V lost 5 bases and J lost 0 bases. The CDR3 sequence is CSARGTGRIMNTEAFF. The DNA of the CDR3 is TGCAGTGCTCGAGGGACAGGGAGAATTATGAACACTGAAGCTTTCTTT.

In its sample, this clonotype was seen a few times. This rearrangement joins TRBV7-2 to TRBJ2-6; D gene ambiguous. CDR1 is SGHTA, CDR2 FQGNSA, per germline. Trimming cost V 3 bases and J 0 bases, with 9 bases left between them. The CDR3 has 16 amino acids. The CDR3 DNA is TGTGCCAGCAGCTTTATGGGTATCTCTGGGGCCAACGTCCTGACTTTC. It is translated as CASSFMGISGANVLTF.

The V gene is TRBV7-9, the J gene TRBJ1-1; tentative D call: TRBD1 (5 bases). CDR1 and CDR2 from the germline V gene are SEHNR and FQNEAQ (reference sequence). V was cut by 2 bases and J by 10 bases, with 14 bases left in between. The CDR3 has 13 residues. CDR3 nucleotide sequence: TGTGCCAGCAGCTTATTAGAAATAACAGGAGCTTTCTTT. Its protein product is CASSLLEITGAFF.

This clonotype was seen at least ten times. This sequence joins TRBV28 and TRBJ1-5; D remains unclear. Trimming left V 3 bases short and J 0 bases short, with 3 bases between. Germline-derived CDR1 and CDR2 are MDHEN and SYDVKM. The CDR3 is made up of 13 amino acids. The CDR3 region is CASSLRSNQPQHF. The CDR3 DNA reads as TGTGCCAGCAGTTTGCGTAGCAATCAGCCCCAGCATTTT.

The sample holds many counts of this clonotype. The rearrangement joins TRBV2 to TRBJ1-2; D not certain. The germline CDR1 and CDR2 sequences are SNHLY and FYNNEI. The CDR3 sequence is 14 residues long. V shed 2 bases and J shed 5 bases, with 12 bases lying between them. This chain's CDR3 is CASSELGETYGYTF. The CDR3 DNA sequence: TGTGCCAGCAGTGAACTCGGAGAGACTTATGGCTACACCTTC.

This clonotype is medium-sized within its sample. The rearrangement uses TRBV12-3 or TRBV12-4 and TRBJ1-1; D is undetermined. The CDR3 is made up of 14 amino acids. V was cut by 3 bases and J by 1 base, with 9 bases left in between. CDR3 region: CASSFQYENTEAFF. In DNA form, the CDR3 reads TGTGCCAGCAGTTTCCAGTATGAGAACACTGAAGCTTTCTTT.

CDR3 residues: CASIQGGTGELFF. CDR3 nucleotides: TGTGCCAGCATTCAGGGGGGCACCGGGGAGCTGTTTTTT. The chain joins TRBV6-6 to TRBJ2-2, with D tentatively TRBD1 (7 bases). CDR1 MNHNY and CDR2 SVGAGI come from the germline V gene (reference sequence). The germline V and J ends were trimmed by 7 bases and 4 bases, with 10 bases remaining between them. The CDR3 totals 13 residues.

Notes on this clonotype: This CDR3 fails to terminate in the conserved phenylalanine or tryptophan, so it likely reflects a read error. This chain connects TRBV28 to TRBJ1-1; no clear D gene. CDR3 length: 14 amino acids. From germline, CDR1 is MDHEN and CDR2 SYDVKM. Trimming cost V 5 bases and J 3 bases, with 13 bases left between them. CDR3 sequence (DNA): TGTGCCAGCAGTGAGGCCCCGTGGGACACTGAAGCTTTCATT. Translating gives CASSEAPWDTEAFI.

The chain employs TRBV5-1 and TRBJ2-6; D is uncertain. The germline V gene has CDR1 SGHRS and CDR2 YFSETQ. The CDR3 consists of 15 residues. V was shortened by 3 bases and J by 0 bases, with 7 bases between the two germline ends. The CDR3 loop is CASSWTFSGANVLTF. The CDR3 bases are TGCGCCAGCAGCTGGACGTTCTCTGGGGCCAACGTCCTGACTTTC.

As regards this clonotype: A much larger clonotype is one base distant, so this may be a read error. J is TRBJ2-3 and V is TRBV21-1; whether TRBD1, the table's D call, matches the DNA was not checked. TRBV21-1 is annotated as a pseudogene. This CDR3 is built from 18 residues. CDR3 nucleotide sequence: TGTGCCAGCAGCAAAGATGGACCGGGACAGGCTAGCACAGGTACGCAGTATTTT. Translation: CASSKDGPGQASTGTQYF.

This clonotype has ten or more counts. The chain is built from TRBV20-1 and TRBJ1-6, with TRBD1 as a possible D gene (6 bases). V was shortened by 0 bases and J by 6 bases, with 18 bases between the two germline ends. CDR1 is DFQATT, CDR2 SNEGSKA, per germline (reference sequence). The CDR3 covers 17 residues. CDR3 loop: CSARDFQGLSGNSPLHF. For the CDR3, the DNA is TGCAGTGCTAGAGATTTTCAGGGGCTGTCCGGTAATTCACCCCTCCACTTT.

This clonotype was found many times. This rearrangement joins TRBV11-2 to TRBJ1-2; D is possibly TRBD1 (5 bases). V gave up 6 bases and J gave up 5 bases, with 13 bases separating them. CDR1 is SGHAT and CDR2 is FQNNGV in the germline V gene. There are 13 residues in the CDR3. The CDR3 nucleotides are TGTGCCAGCAGTCCGGACGGGACTTATGGCTACACCTTC. Amino acids: CASSPDGTYGYTF.

This clonotype was counted many times. The CDR3 loop is CASSQSPGGWWTALSEAFF. The CDR3 DNA reads TGTGCCAGCAGCCAATCGCCGGGGGGGTGGTGGACGGCTCTGAGTGAAGCTTTCTTT. The V call is TRBV3-1, the J call TRBJ1-1; D perhaps matches TRBD1 (5 bases). This CDR3 is 19 amino acids long. Trimming pared 2 bases from V and 7 bases from J, leaving 29 bases between. Germline V gene sequence: CDR1 LGHDT, CDR2 YNNKEL (reference sequence).

Regarding this clonotype: A much larger clone lies a single base off, so this may be a read error. The rearrangement links TRBV3-1 to TRBJ2-2, with a weak D call TRBD2 (6 bases). Looked up from germline, CDR1 is LGHDT and CDR2 is YNNKEL (reference sequence). CDR3 length equals 14 residues. Here the CDR3 DNA reads TGTGCCAGCAGCCATCTCCGAGACACCGGGGGGCTGTTTTTT. It translates to CASSHLRDTGGLFF.

In this sample, this clonotype turned up many times. CDR3 DNA: TGTGCCAGCAGTTACTCCGACCGAGTTTATGGCTACACCTTC. It is translated as CASSYSDRVYGYTF. The genes are TRBV6-6 and TRBJ1-2; D call uncertain. Germline V gene lookup returns CDR1 MNHNY and CDR2 SVGAGI (reference sequence). Trimming removed 0 bases at V and 5 bases at J, with 10 bases between. This CDR3 spans 14 amino acids.

This clonotype was detected ten times or more. The chain is built from TRBV5-1 and TRBJ2-5, with D perhaps assigned TRBD1 or TRBD2 (7 bases each). Between the trimmed V and J ends, which lost 4 bases and 1 base, there was a span of 11 bases. Germline V gene lookup returns CDR1 SGHRS and CDR2 YFSETQ. The CDR3 consists of 14 residues. CDR3: CASSSGTAQETQYF. The CDR3 DNA is TGCGCCAGCAGCAGCGGGACAGCCCAAGAGACCCAGTACTTC.